This T cell receptor (beta chain) was captured by sequencing in a study of blood T cell repertoires in COVID-19 (dated by TCRdb to 2020 to 2021). The study in broad terms: Samples from collaborators originated in the United States, Italy and Spain and spanned both the acute and convalescent phases of COVID-19. Samples came from the ongoing ImmuneRACE study (first 160 participants) plus 1,254 subjects from 6 global collaborators. A de-identified subject ID, COVID-19 status, age in years and sex were almost always included in the sample metadata. Subjects who had been exposed to COVID-19, were actively infected with it, or had recovered from it provided the deeply sampled blood TCRbeta repertoires that made up the dataset. The repertoires were made available in a free public database intended to serve as a resource for research on the immune response to SARS-CoV-2. Where available, HLA class I and class II types were obtained from metadata supplied by the sample provider rather than from assay-based typing. The material from the prospective study consisted of cDNA or gDNA derived from T cells, B-cell-depleted T cells, or PBMCs.

Whole blood was collected in K2EDTA tubes by collaborating institutions according to the institutions' own protocols. Collaborator samples were shipped for TCRbeta analysis as frozen whole blood, isolated PBMCs, or DNA extracted from either sample type. Concerning this clone: The antigen this receptor binds is unknown. Base qualities were left out, and no much larger clone turns up one base away.

TCRbeta CDR3 regions were amplified from genomic DNA by means of the immunoSEQ Assay, a bias-controlled multiplex PCR. The paper's processing steps were these. The number of nucleated cells in each sample was estimated from the amplification of reference gene primers within the assay. To quantify the absolute abundance of each unique TCRbeta CDR3 rearrangement, sequence reads were collapsed and filtered. For each sample, productive Simpson clonality was calculated as the square root of Simpson's diversity index across productive rearrangements. Held by TCRdb, this immuneACCESS table contains in-frame sequences only and omits some clones. Under half of the omission traces to an unresolved V gene where checked; the cause of the rest is unknown. The V and J calls and clone size are taken from that table; D and trimming were inferred from the DNA. For this sample the table gives about 60,000 clones, of which around 89% were detected only once. The ten largest account for approximately 8% of the sample.

CDR1 LGHDT and CDR2 YNNKEL were looked up in the germline V gene (reference sequence). V gives up 1 base and J gives up 6 bases, and the segment between their germline ends measures 10 bases. The CDR3 covers 13 residues, taking in both the cysteine and the phenylalanine. The entry retains the CDR3 DNA only, 39 bases that are in frame from base 1. General study outcomes and caveats: The quantity of clinical and demographic metadata differed by source and by participant and was supplied without curation.

Material: peripheral blood. This chain is built from TRBV3-1 (or the pseudogene TRBV3-2) and TRBJ2-7, with the D segment identity uncertain. This sequence was found in a human donor with active COVID-19. The donor label of this sample is uncertain. CDR3 protein: CASSQGLFSEQYF. The bases read TGTGCCAGCAGCCAAGGGCTCTTCTCCGAGCAGTACTTC.